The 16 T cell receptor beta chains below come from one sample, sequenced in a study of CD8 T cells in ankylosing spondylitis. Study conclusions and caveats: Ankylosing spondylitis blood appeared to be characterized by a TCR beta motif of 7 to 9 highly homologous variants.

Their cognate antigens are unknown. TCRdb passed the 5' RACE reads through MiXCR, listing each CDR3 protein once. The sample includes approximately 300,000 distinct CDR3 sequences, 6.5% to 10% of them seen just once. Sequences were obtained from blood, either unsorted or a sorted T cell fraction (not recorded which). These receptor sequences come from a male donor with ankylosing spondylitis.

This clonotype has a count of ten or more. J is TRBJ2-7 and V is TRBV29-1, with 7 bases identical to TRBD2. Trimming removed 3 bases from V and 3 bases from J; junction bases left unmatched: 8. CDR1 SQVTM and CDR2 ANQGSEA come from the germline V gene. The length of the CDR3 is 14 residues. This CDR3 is CSVEGRAGVYEQYF. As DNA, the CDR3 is TGCAGCGTTGAGGGGAGGGCAGGAGTCTACGAGCAGTACTTC.

The CDR3 nucleotides read TGTGCCAGCACAAAGGGACAGGCCTCCTACAATGAGCAGTTCTTC. Its protein is CASTKGQASYNEQFF. The rearrangement uses TRBV12-3 or TRBV12-4 and TRBJ2-1; 8 nucleotides match TRBD1. Trimming at V came to 7 bases and at J to 0 bases, leaving 5 bases not matched to a gene. CDR3 size: 15 residues.

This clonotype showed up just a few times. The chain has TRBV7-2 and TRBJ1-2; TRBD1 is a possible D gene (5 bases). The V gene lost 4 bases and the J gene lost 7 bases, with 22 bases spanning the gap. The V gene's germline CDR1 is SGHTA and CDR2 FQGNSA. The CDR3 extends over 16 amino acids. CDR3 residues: CASSSPPGGVLIGYTF. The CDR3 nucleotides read TGTGCCAGCAGCTCCCCCCCCGGAGGGGTTCTTATTGGCTACACCTTC.

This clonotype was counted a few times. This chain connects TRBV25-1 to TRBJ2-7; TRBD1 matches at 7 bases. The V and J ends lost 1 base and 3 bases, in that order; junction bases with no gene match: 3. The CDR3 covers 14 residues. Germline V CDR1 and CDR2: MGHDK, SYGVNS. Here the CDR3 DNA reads TGTGCCAGCAGTGAATCGACAGGGATCTACGAGCAGTACTTC. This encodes CASSESTGIYEQYF.

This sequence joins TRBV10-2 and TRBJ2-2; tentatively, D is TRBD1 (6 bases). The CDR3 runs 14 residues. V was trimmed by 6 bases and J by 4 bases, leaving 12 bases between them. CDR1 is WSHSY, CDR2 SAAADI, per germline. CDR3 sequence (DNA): TGCGCCAGCAGGATGGACAGATCCACCGGGGAGCTGTTTTTT. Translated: CASRMDRSTGELFF.

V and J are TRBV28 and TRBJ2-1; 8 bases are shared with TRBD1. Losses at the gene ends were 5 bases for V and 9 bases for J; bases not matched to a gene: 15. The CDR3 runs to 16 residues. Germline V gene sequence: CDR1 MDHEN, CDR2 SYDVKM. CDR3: CASSTSGGAGVSEQFF. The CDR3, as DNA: TGTGCCAGCAGTACTTCAGGGGGCGCGGGTGTTAGTGAGCAGTTCTTC. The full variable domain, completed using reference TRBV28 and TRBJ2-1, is DVKVTQSSRYLVKRTGEKVFLECVQDMDHENMFWYRQDPGLGLRLIYFSYDVKMKEKGDIPEGYSVSREKKERFSLILESASTNQTSMYLCASSTSGGAGVSEQFFGPGTRLTVL.

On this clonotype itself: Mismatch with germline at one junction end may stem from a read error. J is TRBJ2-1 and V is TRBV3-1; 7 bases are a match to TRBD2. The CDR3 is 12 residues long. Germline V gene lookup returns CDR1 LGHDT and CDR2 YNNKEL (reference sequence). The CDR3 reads CASSQDWGGLIF. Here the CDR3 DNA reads TGTGCCAGCAGCCAAGATTGGGGGGGTCTTATCTTC.

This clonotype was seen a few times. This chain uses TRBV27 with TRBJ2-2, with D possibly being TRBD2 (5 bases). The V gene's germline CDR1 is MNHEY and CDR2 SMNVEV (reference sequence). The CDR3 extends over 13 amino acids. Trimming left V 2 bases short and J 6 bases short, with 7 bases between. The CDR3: CASSLKAAGELFF. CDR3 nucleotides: TGTGCCAGCAGTTTAAAAGCGGCCGGGGAGCTGTTTTTT.

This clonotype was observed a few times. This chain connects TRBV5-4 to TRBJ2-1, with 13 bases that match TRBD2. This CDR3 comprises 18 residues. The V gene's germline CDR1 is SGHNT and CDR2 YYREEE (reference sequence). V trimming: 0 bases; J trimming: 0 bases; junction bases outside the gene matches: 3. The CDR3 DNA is TGTGCCAGCAGCTTGGGGGGGACTAGCGGGAACTCCTACAATGAGCAGTTCTTC. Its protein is CASSLGGTSGNSYNEQFF.

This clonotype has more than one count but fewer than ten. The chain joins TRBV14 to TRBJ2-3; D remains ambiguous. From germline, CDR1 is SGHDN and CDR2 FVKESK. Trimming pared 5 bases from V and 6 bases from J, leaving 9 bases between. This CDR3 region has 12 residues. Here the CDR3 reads CASSGYGDTQYF. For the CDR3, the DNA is TGTGCCAGCAGCGGATATGGGGATACGCAGTATTTT.

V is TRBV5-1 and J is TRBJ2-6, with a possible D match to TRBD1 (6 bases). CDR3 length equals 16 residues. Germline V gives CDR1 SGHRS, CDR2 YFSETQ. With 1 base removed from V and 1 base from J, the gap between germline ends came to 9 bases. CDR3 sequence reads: CASSLWGQSGANVLTF. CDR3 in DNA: TGCGCCAGCAGCTTGTGGGGGCAGTCTGGGGCCAACGTCCTGACTTTC.

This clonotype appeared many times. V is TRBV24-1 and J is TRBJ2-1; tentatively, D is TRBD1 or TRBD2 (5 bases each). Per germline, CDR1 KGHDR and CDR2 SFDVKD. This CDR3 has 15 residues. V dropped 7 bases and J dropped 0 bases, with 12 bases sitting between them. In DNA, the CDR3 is TGTGCCACCAGGACCGGGACCGCCTCCTACAATGAGCAGTTCTTC. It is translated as CATRTGTASYNEQFF.

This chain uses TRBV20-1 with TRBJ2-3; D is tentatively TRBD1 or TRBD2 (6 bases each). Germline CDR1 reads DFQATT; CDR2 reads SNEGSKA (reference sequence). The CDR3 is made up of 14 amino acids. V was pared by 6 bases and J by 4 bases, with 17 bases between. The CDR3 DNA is TGCAGTGCACTAGTCGGGGGCTGGGCAGATACGCAGTATTTT. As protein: CSALVGGWADTQYF.

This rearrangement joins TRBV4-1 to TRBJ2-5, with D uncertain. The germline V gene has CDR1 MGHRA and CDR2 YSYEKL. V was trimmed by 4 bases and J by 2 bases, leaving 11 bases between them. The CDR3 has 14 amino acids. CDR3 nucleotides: TGCGCCAGCAGCCCGCTTGGGAATCAAGAGACCCAGTACTTC. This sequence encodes CASSPLGNQETQYF.

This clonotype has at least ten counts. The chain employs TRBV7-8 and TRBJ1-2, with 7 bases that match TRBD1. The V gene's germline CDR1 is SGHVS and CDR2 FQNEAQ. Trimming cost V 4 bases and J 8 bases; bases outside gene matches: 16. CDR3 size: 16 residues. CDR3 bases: TGTGCCAGCAGCTCATACGAAGGGGGACAGTTTAAGGGCTACACCTTC. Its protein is CASSSYEGGQFKGYTF.

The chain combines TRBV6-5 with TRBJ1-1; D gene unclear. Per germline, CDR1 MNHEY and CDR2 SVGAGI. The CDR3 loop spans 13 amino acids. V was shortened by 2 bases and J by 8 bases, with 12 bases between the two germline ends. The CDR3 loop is CASSYGRDAEAFF. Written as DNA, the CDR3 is TGTGCCAGCAGTTACGGGAGGGATGCCGAAGCTTTCTTT.